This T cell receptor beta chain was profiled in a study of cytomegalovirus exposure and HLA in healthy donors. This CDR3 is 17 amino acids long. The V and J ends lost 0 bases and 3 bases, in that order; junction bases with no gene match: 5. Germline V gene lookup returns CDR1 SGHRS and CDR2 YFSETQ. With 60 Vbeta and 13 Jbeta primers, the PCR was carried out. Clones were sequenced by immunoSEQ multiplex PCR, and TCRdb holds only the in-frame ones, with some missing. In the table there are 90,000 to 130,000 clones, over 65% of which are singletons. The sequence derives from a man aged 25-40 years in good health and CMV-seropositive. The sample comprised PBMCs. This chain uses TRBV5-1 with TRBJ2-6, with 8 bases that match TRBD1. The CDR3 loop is CASSLGQGISGANVLTF. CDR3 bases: TGCGCCAGCAGCTTGGGACAGGGGATTAGTGGGGCCAACGTCCTGACTTTC.